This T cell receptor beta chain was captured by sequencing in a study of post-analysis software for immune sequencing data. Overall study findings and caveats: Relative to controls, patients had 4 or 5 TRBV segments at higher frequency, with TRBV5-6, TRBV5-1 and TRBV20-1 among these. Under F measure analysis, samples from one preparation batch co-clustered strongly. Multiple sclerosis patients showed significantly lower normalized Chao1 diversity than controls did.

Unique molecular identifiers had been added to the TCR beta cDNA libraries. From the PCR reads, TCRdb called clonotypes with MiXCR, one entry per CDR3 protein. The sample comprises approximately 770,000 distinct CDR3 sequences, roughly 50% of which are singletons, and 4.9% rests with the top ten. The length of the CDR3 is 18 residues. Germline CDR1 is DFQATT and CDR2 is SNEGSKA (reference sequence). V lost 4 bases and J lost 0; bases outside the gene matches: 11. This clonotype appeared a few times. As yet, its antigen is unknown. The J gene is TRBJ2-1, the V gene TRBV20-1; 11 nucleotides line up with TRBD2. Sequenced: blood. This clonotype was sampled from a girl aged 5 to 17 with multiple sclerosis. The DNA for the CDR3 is TGCAGTGCTAACCCCGGGACTAGCGGCAGTAGCTCCTACAATGAGCAGTTCTTC. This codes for CSANPGTSGSSSYNEQFF.